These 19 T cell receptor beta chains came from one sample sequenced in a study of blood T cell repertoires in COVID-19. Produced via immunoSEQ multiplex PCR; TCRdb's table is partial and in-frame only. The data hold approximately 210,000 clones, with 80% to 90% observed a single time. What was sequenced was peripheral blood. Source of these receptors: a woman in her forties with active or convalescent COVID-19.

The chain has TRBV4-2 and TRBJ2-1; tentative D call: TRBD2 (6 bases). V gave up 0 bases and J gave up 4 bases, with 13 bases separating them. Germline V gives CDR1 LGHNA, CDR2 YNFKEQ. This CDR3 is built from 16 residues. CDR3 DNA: TGTGCCAGCAGCCAAGATTTTAGCGGTGGGTACAATGAGCAGTTCTTC. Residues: CASSQDFSGGYNEQFF.

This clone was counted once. CDR3 in DNA: TGTGCCAGCAGCAAACCGGGACAGGGAAAGGGGGACAATGAGCAGTTCTTC. This gives the protein CASSKPGQGKGDNEQFF. This chain links TRBV21-1 with TRBJ2-1; TRBD1, as called in the table, went unchecked against the DNA. TRBV21-1 represents a pseudogene. This CDR3 has 17 amino acids.

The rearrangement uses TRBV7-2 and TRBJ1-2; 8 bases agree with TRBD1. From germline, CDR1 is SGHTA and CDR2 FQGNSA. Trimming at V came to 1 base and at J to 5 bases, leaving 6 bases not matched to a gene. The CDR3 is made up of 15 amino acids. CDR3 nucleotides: TGTGCCAGCAGCTTAGGGACAGGGTCTCAATATGGCTACACCTTC. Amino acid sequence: CASSLGTGSQYGYTF. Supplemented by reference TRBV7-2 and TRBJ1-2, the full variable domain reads GAGVSQSPSNKVTEKGKDVELRCDPISGHTALYWYRQSLGQGLEFLIYFQGNSAPDKSGLPSDRFSAERTGGSVSTLTIQRTQQEDSAVYLCASSLGTGSQYGYTFGSGTRLTVV.

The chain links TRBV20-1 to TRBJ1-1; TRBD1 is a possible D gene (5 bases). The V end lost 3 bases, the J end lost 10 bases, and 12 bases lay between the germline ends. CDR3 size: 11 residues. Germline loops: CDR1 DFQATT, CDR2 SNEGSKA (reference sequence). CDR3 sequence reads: CSASKRQGAFF. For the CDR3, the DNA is TGCAGTGCTAGTAAACGGCAGGGAGCTTTCTTT.

As DNA, the CDR3 is TGTGCCAGCAGTTCCAAGACTAGAACCCATTTTGTGGACGAGCAGTACTTC. The encoded protein is CASSSKTRTHFVDEQYF. The chain combines TRBV27 with TRBJ2-7, with a possible D match to TRBD2 (6 bases). V shed 4 bases and J shed 5 bases, with 24 bases lying between them. This CDR3 is 17 amino acids long. Germline V CDR1 and CDR2: MNHEY, SMNVEV (reference sequence).

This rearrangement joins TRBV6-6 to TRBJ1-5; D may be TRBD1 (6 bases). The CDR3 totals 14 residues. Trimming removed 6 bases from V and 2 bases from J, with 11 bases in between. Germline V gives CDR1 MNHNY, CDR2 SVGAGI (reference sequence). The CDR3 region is CASSNPGGNQPQHF. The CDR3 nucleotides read TGTGCCAGCAGCAACCCAGGGGGCAATCAGCCCCAGCATTTT.

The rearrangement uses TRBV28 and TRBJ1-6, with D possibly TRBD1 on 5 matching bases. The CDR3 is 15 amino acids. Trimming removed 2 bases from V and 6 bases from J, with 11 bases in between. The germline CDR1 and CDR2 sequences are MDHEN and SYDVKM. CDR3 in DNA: TGTGCCAGCAGTTTAGCAGGGATTGGTAATTCACCCCTCCACTTT. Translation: CASSLAGIGNSPLHF.

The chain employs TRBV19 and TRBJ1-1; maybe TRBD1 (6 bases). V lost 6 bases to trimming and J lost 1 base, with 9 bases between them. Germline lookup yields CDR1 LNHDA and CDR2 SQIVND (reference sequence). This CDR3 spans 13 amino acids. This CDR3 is CASRDRPNTEAFF. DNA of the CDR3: TGTGCCAGTAGAGACAGGCCGAACACTGAAGCTTTCTTT.

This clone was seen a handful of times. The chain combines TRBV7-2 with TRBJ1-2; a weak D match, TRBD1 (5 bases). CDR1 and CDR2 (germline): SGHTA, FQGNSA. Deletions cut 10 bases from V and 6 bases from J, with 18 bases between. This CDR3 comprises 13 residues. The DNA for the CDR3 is TGTGCCATTCCGCGGGGGGGTTTCGATGGCTACACCTTC. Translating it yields CAIPRGGFDGYTF.

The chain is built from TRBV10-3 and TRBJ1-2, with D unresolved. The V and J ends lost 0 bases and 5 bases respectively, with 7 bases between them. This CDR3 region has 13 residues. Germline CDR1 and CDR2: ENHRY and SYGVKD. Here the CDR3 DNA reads TGTGCCATCAGTGAGTCGAAGAGGTATGGCTACACCTTC. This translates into CAISESKRYGYTF.

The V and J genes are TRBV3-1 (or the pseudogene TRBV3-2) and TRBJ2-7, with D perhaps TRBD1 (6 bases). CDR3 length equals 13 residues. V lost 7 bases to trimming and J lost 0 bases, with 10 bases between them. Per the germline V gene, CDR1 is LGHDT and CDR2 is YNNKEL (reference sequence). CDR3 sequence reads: CASTDRSSYEQYF. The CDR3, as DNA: TGTGCCAGCACCGACAGGAGCTCCTACGAGCAGTACTTC.

The CDR3 sequence is CASSQGPFFARYGYTF. The CDR3 DNA follows: TGTGCCAGCAGCCAGGGTCCCTTTTTTGCTCGCTATGGCTACACCTTC. The V and J genes are TRBV9 and TRBJ1-2, with D possibly TRBD1 on 5 matching bases. V was pared by 4 bases and J by 4 bases, with 20 bases between. Per germline, CDR1 SGDLS and CDR2 YYNGEE. The CDR3 has 16 residues.

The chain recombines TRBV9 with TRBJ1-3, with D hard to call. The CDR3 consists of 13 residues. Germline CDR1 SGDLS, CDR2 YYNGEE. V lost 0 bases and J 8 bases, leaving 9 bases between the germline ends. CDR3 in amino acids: CASSVERRDTIYF. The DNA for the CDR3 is TGTGCCAGCAGCGTAGAACGCCGCGACACCATATATTTT.

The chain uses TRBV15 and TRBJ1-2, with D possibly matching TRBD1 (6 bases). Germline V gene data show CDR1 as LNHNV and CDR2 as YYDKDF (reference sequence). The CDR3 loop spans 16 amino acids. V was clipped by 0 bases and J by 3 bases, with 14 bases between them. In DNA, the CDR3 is TGTGCCACCAGCAGAGATGGGCAGGGGCATGACTATGGCTACACCTTC. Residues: CATSRDGQGHDYGYTF.

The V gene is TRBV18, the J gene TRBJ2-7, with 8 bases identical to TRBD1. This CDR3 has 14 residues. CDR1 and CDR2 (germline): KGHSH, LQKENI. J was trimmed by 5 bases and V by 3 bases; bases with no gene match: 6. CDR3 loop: CASSPGQAFHEQYF. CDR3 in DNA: TGTGCCAGCTCACCGGGACAGGCGTTCCACGAGCAGTACTTC.

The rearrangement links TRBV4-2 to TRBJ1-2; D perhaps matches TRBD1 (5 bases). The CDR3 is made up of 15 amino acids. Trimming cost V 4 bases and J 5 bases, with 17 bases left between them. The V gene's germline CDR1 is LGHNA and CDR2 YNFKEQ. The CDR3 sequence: CASSPPWGTRYGYTF. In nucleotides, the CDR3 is TGTGCCAGCAGCCCCCCGTGGGGGACTCGGTATGGCTACACCTTC.

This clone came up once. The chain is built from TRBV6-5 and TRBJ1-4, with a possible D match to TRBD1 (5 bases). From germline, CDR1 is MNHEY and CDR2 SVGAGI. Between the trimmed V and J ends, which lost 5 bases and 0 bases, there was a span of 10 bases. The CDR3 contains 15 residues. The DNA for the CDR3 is TGTGCCAGCAGTCACCAGGGTGCAACTAATGAAAAACTGTTTTTT. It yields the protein CASSHQGATNEKLFF.

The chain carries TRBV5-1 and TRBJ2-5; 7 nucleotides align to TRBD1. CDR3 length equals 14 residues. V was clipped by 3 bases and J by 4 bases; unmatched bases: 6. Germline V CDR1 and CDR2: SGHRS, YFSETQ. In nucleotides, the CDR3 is TGCGCCAGCAGCTCGACAGGGCTCCCAGAGACCCAGTACTTC. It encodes CASSSTGLPETQYF.

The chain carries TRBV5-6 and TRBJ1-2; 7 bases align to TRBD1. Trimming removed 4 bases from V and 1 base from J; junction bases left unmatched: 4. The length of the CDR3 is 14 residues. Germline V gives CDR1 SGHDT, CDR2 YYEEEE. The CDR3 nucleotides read TGTGCCAGCAGCCCGACAGGGATTAACTATGGCTACACCTTC. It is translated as CASSPTGINYGYTF.